These 28 T cell receptor beta chains were sequenced from one sample in a study of siplizumab effects on memory and regulatory T cells. The assay was immunoSEQ multiplex PCR, and TCRdb's table has in-frame clones only and misses some. The sample lists about 40,000 clones, roughly 90% occurring once. Material: naive CD4+ T cells sorted from blood. These receptors all stem from a human donor in good health.

The chain has TRBV5-1 and TRBJ2-7, with 8 bases matching TRBD1. The CDR3 covers 15 residues. V dropped 1 base and J dropped 2; count of bases not matched to a gene: 5. Germline CDR1 reads SGHRS; CDR2 reads YFSETQ. As DNA, the CDR3 is TGCGCCAGCAGCTTGTCGTTACAGGGGGCCTACGAGCAGTACTTC. Translation: CASSLSLQGAYEQYF.

The chain combines TRBV5-4 with TRBJ1-2; perhaps TRBD1 as D (5 bases). Trimming took 4 bases from V and 4 from J, leaving 11 bases between them. Germline values: CDR1 SGHNT, CDR2 YYREEE (reference sequence). The CDR3 runs to 13 residues. The CDR3 sequence is CASSPGLVYGYTF. The CDR3 DNA reads as TGTGCCAGCAGCCCGGGACTTGTCTATGGCTACACCTTC. Filled out from reference TRBV5-4 and TRBJ1-2, the complete variable domain reads ETGVTQSPTHLIKTRGQQVTLRCSSQSGHNTVSWYQQALGQGPQFIFQYYREEENGRGNFPPRFSGLQFPNYSSELNVNALELDDSALYLCASSPGLVYGYTFGSGTRLTVV.

The V call is TRBV5-1, the J call TRBJ2-5; D is uncertain. The CDR3 loop spans 14 amino acids. Trimming pared 3 bases from V and 2 bases from J, leaving 11 bases between. The V gene's germline CDR1 is SGHRS and CDR2 YFSETQ. The CDR3 spells CASSWNTAQETQYF. The CDR3 nucleotides are TGCGCCAGCAGCTGGAATACAGCTCAAGAGACCCAGTACTTC.

The chain has TRBV27 and TRBJ2-3; 8 nucleotides match TRBD1. This CDR3 comprises 12 residues. With 6 bases clipped from V and 6 bases from J, the junction kept 2 bases outside the gene matches. The germline V gene has CDR1 MNHEY and CDR2 SMNVEV (reference sequence). DNA of the CDR3: TGTGCCAGCAGGGACAGGGCTGATACGCAGTATTTT. This encodes CASRDRADTQYF.

V is TRBV7-3 and J is TRBJ2-1; D uncertain. Trimming took off 6 bases at V and 0 bases at J, with 6 bases between the two ends. The germline V gene encodes CDR1 SGHTA and CDR2 FQGTGA. There are 13 residues in the CDR3. Here the CDR3 reads CASRASSYNEQFF. In DNA, the CDR3 is TGTGCCAGCAGAGCAAGCTCCTACAATGAGCAGTTCTTC.

In nucleotides, the CDR3 is TGTGCCAGCAGCCAAGAGGGGGGCGGGAGAGCTTTCTTT. Amino acid sequence: CASSQEGGGRAFF. V gene TRBV4-2 combines with J gene TRBJ1-1, with D possibly matching TRBD1 (6 bases). There are 13 residues in the CDR3. The V gene lost 0 bases and the J gene lost 10 bases, with 12 bases spanning the gap. CDR1 and CDR2 (germline): LGHNA, YNFKEQ.

This sequence joins TRBV2 and TRBJ2-3; D remains unclear. V gave up 4 bases and J gave up 10 bases, with 9 bases separating them. This CDR3 has 11 residues. Germline loops: CDR1 SNHLY, CDR2 FYNNEI. CDR3 DNA sequence: TGTGCCAGCAGTGGCGGATTGGCGCAGTATTTT. Translated, it gives CASSGGLAQYF.

This chain joins TRBV6-6 and TRBJ2-5; D gene ambiguous. TRBJ2-7 explains the end of the DNA better; the J call may be wrong. Germline V gene sequence: CDR1 MNHNY, CDR2 SVGAGI (reference sequence). The CDR3 has 12 amino acids. CDR3: CASSKGLYEQYF. In DNA, the CDR3 is TGTGCCAGCTCCAAGGGCTTATACGAGCAGTACTTC.

The chain couples TRBV6-5 to TRBJ2-3; D possibly uses TRBD1 or TRBD2 (5 bases each). Between the trimmed V and J ends, which lost 5 bases and 4 bases, there was a span of 16 bases. The CDR3 runs 15 residues. Germline V gene data show CDR1 as MNHEY and CDR2 as SVGAGI. The CDR3 loop is CASSRGAGRADTQYF. For the CDR3, the DNA is TGTGCCAGCAGTCGAGGGGCAGGAAGGGCAGATACGCAGTATTTT.

This clone was observed once. The genes are TRBV4-1 and TRBJ2-3; TRBD2 aligns across 11 bases. CDR1 and CDR2 from the germline V gene are MGHRA and YSYEKL. With 2 bases clipped from V and 5 bases from J, the junction kept 6 bases outside the gene matches. The CDR3 is made up of 16 amino acids. Here the CDR3 DNA reads TGCGCCAGCAGCCAACCACTAGCGGGAGATCGAGATACGCAGTATTTT. Amino acid sequence: CASSQPLAGDRDTQYF.

This clone was seen only once. V gene TRBV18 combines with J gene TRBJ1-1, with D unclear. Germline CDR1 reads KGHSH; CDR2 reads LQKENI. CDR3 length: 12 residues. V lost 0 bases and J 6 bases, leaving 5 bases between the germline ends. This chain's CDR3 is CASSPPFAEAFF. The DNA of the CDR3 is TGTGCCAGCTCACCACCGTTCGCTGAAGCTTTCTTT.

As DNA, the CDR3 is TGTGCCTGGGGGGGGACGAATGAAAAACTGTTTTTT. This codes for CAWGGTNEKLFF. V is TRBV30 and J is TRBJ1-4; tentative D call: TRBD1 (5 bases). Trimming took 5 bases from V and 5 from J, leaving 9 bases between them. This CDR3 has 12 amino acids. In germline, CDR1 is GTSNPN, CDR2 SVGIG (reference sequence).

The chain recombines TRBV28 with TRBJ2-6, with 9 bases matching TRBD1. CDR3 size: 19 residues. CDR1 is MDHEN, CDR2 SYDVKM, per germline. J gave up 5 bases and V 6 bases, and 17 bases lay outside the gene matches. CDR3 protein: CASRSPRTGAGVWANVLTF. In nucleotides, the CDR3 is TGTGCCAGCAGATCCCCGCGGACAGGGGCCGGGGTCTGGGCCAACGTCCTGACTTTC.

This chain links TRBV7-2 with TRBJ1-5; D ambiguous. Trimming left V 4 bases short and J 3 bases short, with 10 bases between. Germline CDR1 is SGHTA and CDR2 is FQGNSA. The CDR3 covers 14 residues. The CDR3 coding sequence is TGTGCCAGCAGCTCTTACGGGGACAATCAGCCCCAGCATTTT. Translation: CASSSYGDNQPQHF.

The rearrangement links TRBV5-4 to TRBJ2-3; D possibly corresponds to TRBD2 (6 bases). V was trimmed by 2 bases and J by 7 bases, leaving 14 bases between them. CDR1 is SGHNT and CDR2 is YYREEE in the germline V gene (reference sequence). This CDR3 has 14 residues. CDR3 region: CASSLGGTAHTQYF. The CDR3 DNA reads TGTGCCAGCAGCTTAGGCGGGACCGCCCATACGCAGTATTTT.

The V gene is TRBV5-1, the J gene TRBJ2-5, with TRBD1 matching 8 bases. V lost 4 bases to trimming and J lost 5 bases; unmatched junction nucleotides: 7. CDR1 SGHRS and CDR2 YFSETQ come from the germline V gene. The CDR3 is 14 amino acids. In DNA, the CDR3 is TGCGCCAGCAGCATGGACAGGGTGGGGGAGACCCAGTACTTC. It yields the protein CASSMDRVGETQYF.

The table lists this clone with a count of one. The chain employs TRBV10-1 and TRBJ2-1, with 8 bases identical to TRBD1. The CDR3 is 13 residues long. J was trimmed by 9 bases and V by 6 bases; bases with no gene match: 7. Per germline, CDR1 WNHNN and CDR2 SYGVQD (reference sequence). The CDR3 sequence is CASRGAGGSEQFF. For the CDR3, the DNA is TGCGCCAGCAGGGGCGCAGGGGGCAGTGAGCAGTTCTTC.

In its sample, this clone was seen once. The chain has TRBV9 and TRBJ2-1, with 8 bases matching TRBD1. With V trimmed by 0 bases and J by 13 bases, 3 bases remained unmatched. CDR1 and CDR2 from the germline V gene are SGDLS and YYNGEE. The CDR3 contains 12 residues. Written as DNA, the CDR3 is TGTGCCAGCAGCGTAGTCGGACAGGGACAGTTCTTC. It codes for CASSVVGQGQFF.

V is TRBV11-2 and J is TRBJ2-7, with TRBD1 identical over 7 bases. The CDR3 loop spans 13 amino acids. V lost 5 bases to trimming and J lost 3 bases; unmatched junction nucleotides: 4. Germline CDR1 SGHAT, CDR2 FQNNGV. CDR3 DNA: TGTGCCAGCAGCATCGCAGGGGGCTACGAGCAGTACTTC. Amino acids: CASSIAGGYEQYF.

The chain carries TRBV5-4 and TRBJ2-1; 10 bases match TRBD2. J lost 7 bases, V lost 2 bases, and 6 bases had no gene match. Germline lookup yields CDR1 SGHNT and CDR2 YYREEE (reference sequence). CDR3 size: 15 residues. The CDR3 loop is CASSLTSGTSNEQFF. CDR3 sequence (DNA): TGTGCCAGCAGCTTAACTAGCGGGACATCGAATGAGCAGTTCTTC. The variable domain in full, with the rest retrieved from reference TRBV5-4 and TRBJ2-1, is ETGVTQSPTHLIKTRGQQVTLRCSSQSGHNTVSWYQQALGQGPQFIFQYYREEENGRGNFPPRFSGLQFPNYSSELNVNALELDDSALYLCASSLTSGTSNEQFFGPGTRLTVL.

This clone was recorded only once. The genes are TRBV18 and TRBJ1-5; TRBD1 might be the D (6 bases). Between the trimmed V and J ends, which lost 6 bases and 5 bases, there was a span of 17 bases. Germline V lookup: CDR1 KGHSH, CDR2 LQKENI. There are 15 residues in the CDR3. The CDR3 nucleotides read TGTGCCAGCTCCCAGGACAGTTCGACCTATCAGCCCCAGCATTTT. This encodes CASSQDSSTYQPQHF.

This sequence joins TRBV18 and TRBJ2-3; perhaps TRBD2 as D (6 bases). The CDR3 runs 16 residues. The V gene's germline CDR1 is KGHSH and CDR2 LQKENI. Deletions cut 3 bases from V and 5 bases from J, with 18 bases between. The CDR3 sequence: CASSPQQTLGGDTQYF. CDR3 DNA: TGTGCCAGCTCACCCCAGCAGACGTTGGGAGGAGATACGCAGTATTTT.

The chain joins TRBV29-1 to TRBJ2-5; D remains ambiguous. Germline assignment: CDR1 SQVTM and CDR2 ANQGSEA. Trimming pared 3 bases from V and 7 bases from J, leaving 12 bases between. The CDR3 sequence is 12 residues long. The CDR3 is CSVDEQSTTQYF. The CDR3 DNA reads TGCAGCGTTGACGAACAGTCAACGACCCAGTACTTC.

The chain has TRBV15 and TRBJ1-4; D gene unclear. The CDR3 extends over 16 amino acids. Trimming took off 0 bases at V and 5 bases at J, with 13 bases between the two ends. CDR1 is LNHNV and CDR2 is YYDKDF in the germline V gene (reference sequence). CDR3 sequence reads: CATSRDRNGENEKLFF. In DNA form, the CDR3 reads TGTGCCACCAGCAGAGATAGGAACGGTGAAAATGAAAAACTGTTTTTT.

This clone was seen a handful of times. This chain joins TRBV2 and TRBJ2-3, with D perhaps TRBD1 (6 bases). V lost 6 bases and J lost 5, with 9 bases in between. The germline CDR1 and CDR2 sequences are SNHLY and FYNNEI. The CDR3 runs 12 residues. The CDR3 sequence: CASRRGQDTQYF. In DNA form, the CDR3 reads TGTGCCAGCAGGAGGGGACAAGATACGCAGTATTTT.

The J gene is TRBJ2-3, the V gene TRBV18; D possibly corresponds to TRBD2 (5 bases). The V end lost 1 base, the J end lost 0 bases, and 11 bases lay between the germline ends. CDR3 length equals 16 residues. CDR1 KGHSH and CDR2 LQKENI come from the germline V gene. CDR3 nucleotide sequence: TGTGCCAGCTCACCACGGTTAGCGCCGAGCACAGATACGCAGTATTTT. It encodes CASSPRLAPSTDTQYF.

The chain uses TRBV6-1 and TRBJ1-1; no reliable D call. Per the germline V gene, CDR1 is MNHNS and CDR2 is SASEGT. The CDR3 loop spans 13 amino acids. Deletions cut 6 bases from V and 5 bases from J, with 13 bases between. The CDR3 DNA sequence: TGTGCCAGCAGGGTTCGAGGAGGGACTGAAGCTTTCTTT. This codes for CASRVRGGTEAFF.

This clone was observed a handful of times. The chain joins TRBV5-1 to TRBJ1-1, with no clear D. There are 13 residues in the CDR3. CDR1 SGHRS and CDR2 YFSETQ come from the germline V gene. Deletions cut 7 bases from V and 1 base from J, with 11 bases between. The CDR3 DNA reads as TGCGCCAGCTATAGTACAACGAACACTGAAGCTTTCTTT. It yields the protein CASYSTTNTEAFF.